The clone carrying this T cell receptor beta chain has only a few counts. The entry originates in a study of metastatic and nonmetastatic thyroid tumors. Study background: Thyroid patients, malignant and benign, had repertoires compared across blood and tumor or nodule tissue.

TCRdb re-called the PCR reads with MiXCR. The sample has about 43,000 clones; 3% to 3.5% are singletons. There were no patients who had received any treatment before thyroid surgery. CDR1 and CDR2 from the germline V gene are SGHAT and FQDESV (reference sequence). V lost 1 base, J lost 2 bases, and 11 bases stayed unmatched. The CDR3 is 18 amino acids. The chain has TRBV11-1 and TRBJ2-3; TRBD1 aligns across 8 bases. Input material: blood. The TCR was taken from a female donor with papillary thyroid cancer or a benign thyroid nodule (not recorded which). Some clones in this sample may be carry-over from other donors' samples. The CDR3 loop is CASSLVAGQEIFTDTQYF. CDR3 DNA: TGTGCCAGCAGCTTAGTTGCGGGACAGGAAATTTTCACAGATACGCAGTATTTT.